One sample yielded the 24 T cell receptor beta chains listed below, sequenced in a study of regulatory T cells in long-lasting Graves disease. Described time point: newly diagnosed GD, antithyroid drugs for less than 3 months. RNA extracted from PBMCs served as the sequencing template. CDR3 regions were amplified by Arm-PCR using iRepertoire HTBI primers to build TCR beta libraries. One entry per CDR3 protein, called by TCRdb with MiXCR from the multiplex PCR reads. Of about 440,000 distinct CDR3 sequences listed, about a sixth were seen once; the top ten hold around a quarter. These same data were also listed under a study on T cells in Graves' hyperthyroidism and ophthalmopathy.

This specimen was peripheral blood mononuclear cells (PBMCs), taken at new diagnosis, from a patient treated with antithyroid drugs. These receptors were obtained from a woman in her late teens or twenties with Graves disease.

This clonotype was picked up many times. The chain links TRBV12-3 or TRBV12-4 to TRBJ1-4; 11 positions agree with TRBD1. The V gene end was trimmed by 6 bases and the J gene end by 8 bases; junction bases not matched to a gene: 5. This CDR3 has 14 amino acids. Here the CDR3 DNA reads TGTGCCAGCAGCTCGGACAGGGGGCGGGAAAAACTGTTTTTT. This codes for CASSSDRGREKLFF.

A note on this clonotype: The junction departs from germline at one end; a sequencing error may be responsible. This sequence joins TRBV12-3 or TRBV12-4 and TRBJ2-7; 7 nucleotides align to TRBD2. This CDR3 contains 15 residues. CDR3 amino acids: CASSLLGLVSSEQYF. The CDR3 nucleotides read TGTGCCAGCAGTTTATTAGGACTAGTTTCCTCCGAGCAGTACTTC.

This clonotype was picked up a small number of times. This CDR3 reads CASGIQESNEQFF. The CDR3 nucleotides are TGTGCTAGTGGGATACAGGAGTCCAATGAGCAGTTCTTC. The genes are TRBV12-5 and TRBJ2-1; maybe TRBD1 (5 bases). V lost 6 bases and J 6 bases, leaving 12 bases between the germline ends. The CDR3 consists of 13 residues. Germline V gives CDR1 LGHNT, CDR2 FRNRAP.

This clonotype was seen only a few times. Because the CDR3 is missing its conserved closing phenylalanine or tryptophan, this is likely a read error. The chain recombines TRBV7-2 with TRBJ2-5; D is unclear. With 1 base removed from V and 0 bases from J, the gap between germline ends came to 9 bases. Germline V gives CDR1 SGHTA, CDR2 FQGNSA. The CDR3 contains 15 residues. Here the CDR3 reads CASSLVGDYQETQYL. Written as DNA, the CDR3 is TGTGCCAGCAGCTTAGTAGGTGACTACCAAGAGACCCAGTACCTC.

This clonotype was seen a few times. J is TRBJ2-2 and V is TRBV4-2; 14 bases line up with TRBD2. CDR1 is LGHNA and CDR2 is YNFKEQ in the germline V gene. CDR3 length: 21 amino acids. Trimming took 0 bases from V and 7 from J; bases not matched to a gene: 16. CDR3 sequence reads: CASSQELWTSGLAGGGGELFF. The CDR3 nucleotides are TGTGCCAGCAGCCAAGAGCTGTGGACATCCGGACTAGCGGGAGGTGGCGGGGAGCTGTTTTTT.

The J gene is TRBJ2-7, the V gene TRBV20-1; D is perhaps TRBD1 or TRBD2 (5 bases each). Trimming shortened V by 1 base and J by 3 bases, and 16 bases separated the two germline ends. The germline CDR1 and CDR2 sequences are DFQATT and SNEGSKA (reference sequence). This CDR3 contains 15 residues. CDR3 coding DNA: TGCAGTGCTAGAGGACCGGGACGAGCAAACTACGAGCAGTACTTC. As protein: CSARGPGRANYEQYF.

The chain couples TRBV7-9 to TRBJ2-3, with 9 bases identical to TRBD2. CDR1 and CDR2 (germline): SEHNR, FQNEAQ (reference sequence). This CDR3 region has 15 residues. With V trimmed by 5 bases and J by 6 bases, 9 bases remained unmatched. The CDR3: CASSPTAGGMDTQYF. The CDR3 DNA is TGTGCCAGCAGCCCAACCGCGGGAGGGATGGATACGCAGTATTTT.

This chain uses TRBV29-1 with TRBJ1-2; 7 bases fit TRBD1. V shed 4 bases and J 6 bases; nucleotides not matched to a gene: 14. Germline-derived CDR1 and CDR2 are SQVTM and ANQGSEA. The CDR3 sequence is 15 residues long. This chain's CDR3 is CSVGMIAGGYHGYTF. In DNA form, the CDR3 reads TGCAGCGTTGGAATGATCGCAGGGGGGTATCATGGCTACACCTTC.

In the case of this clonotype: A much bigger clone sits one base away, suggesting this may be a read error. J is TRBJ2-1 and V is TRBV27, with TRBD2 matching 12 bases. The CDR3 runs 13 residues. V lost 6 bases, J lost 16 bases, and 10 bases stayed unmatched. Germline-derived CDR1 and CDR2 are MNHEY and SMNVEV (reference sequence). CDR3 region: CASSRGLAGLYFF. The DNA of the CDR3 is TGTGCCAGCAGCCGGGGACTAGCGGGTCTTTACTTCTTC.

In this sample, this clonotype turned up many times. This chain links TRBV20-1 with TRBJ2-7; 13 bases align to TRBD2. Germline values: CDR1 DFQATT, CDR2 SNEGSKA (reference sequence). After removal of 1 base from V and 2 bases from J, the junction contained 8 bases not matched to a gene. The CDR3 sequence is 17 residues long. The CDR3 region has the DNA TGCAGTGCTAGAGTGACTAGCGGGAGGCCCGGGGCCTACGAGCAGTACTTC. This gives the protein CSARVTSGRPGAYEQYF.

This clonotype was picked up many times. The chain uses TRBV6-1 and TRBJ2-7; the D gene is possibly TRBD1 (6 bases). CDR1 and CDR2 from the germline V gene are MNHNS and SASEGT. The CDR3 spans 13 residues. Trimming left V 7 bases short and J 5 bases short, with 15 bases between. CDR3 nucleotide sequence: TGTGCCAGCACCTCACAGGGTCCCCACGAGCAGTACTTC. Translating gives CASTSQGPHEQYF.

This clonotype was detected a few times. The CDR3 here is CASRQTGQTYGYTF. DNA for the CDR3: TGTGCCAGCAGACAAACGGGACAGACCTATGGCTACACCTTC. This chain uses TRBV28 with TRBJ1-2; 7 nucleotides match TRBD1. CDR1 and CDR2 from the germline V gene are MDHEN and SYDVKM. J lost 4 bases, V lost 6 bases, and 8 bases had no gene match. The length of the CDR3 is 14 residues.

This clonotype appeared a few times. The chain employs TRBV5-1 and TRBJ2-2; unclear D gene. The germline V and J ends were trimmed by 4 bases and 0 bases, with 10 bases remaining between them. The length of the CDR3 is 15 residues. Per germline, CDR1 SGHRS and CDR2 YFSETQ. Here the CDR3 reads CASSSTASNTGELFF. The CDR3 nucleotides are TGCGCCAGCAGCAGCACAGCATCGAACACCGGGGAGCTGTTTTTT.

The rearrangement uses TRBV11-2 and TRBJ2-2; a weak D match, TRBD2 (6 bases). With 5 bases removed from V and 5 bases from J, the gap between germline ends came to 18 bases. Germline-derived CDR1 and CDR2 are SGHAT and FQNNGV. This CDR3 comprises 16 residues. The CDR3 spells CASSPAGTPLTGELFF. The CDR3 region has the DNA TGTGCCAGCAGCCCGGCTGGGACTCCCCTAACCGGGGAGCTGTTTTTT. The entire variable domain, with the rest obtained from reference TRBV11-2 and TRBJ2-2, is as follows: EAGVAQSPRYKIIEKRQSVAFWCNPISGHATLYWYQQILGQGPKLLIQFQNNGVVDDSQLPKDRFSAERLKGVDSTLKIQPAKLEDSAVYLCASSPAGTPLTGELFFGEGSRLTVL.

The sample holds many counts of this clonotype. The V call is TRBV28, the J call TRBJ2-1; D is unresolved. Germline CDR1 MDHEN, CDR2 SYDVKM. CDR3 length equals 11 residues. V was clipped by 10 bases and J by 9 bases, with 13 bases between them. The DNA for the CDR3 is TGTGCCACCGGTGTTGTCCGTGAGCAGTTCTTC. It yields the protein CATGVVREQFF.

Ten or more counts support this clonotype. The chain joins TRBV12-3 or TRBV12-4 to TRBJ2-3; the match to TRBD2 covers 7 bases. The CDR3 is 17 residues long. V was clipped by 0 bases and J by 2 bases; unmatched bases: 8. CDR3 coding DNA: TGTGCCAGCAGTTTAGCTTGGCGGGAGATCCTCACAGATACGCAGTATTTT. Protein product: CASSLAWREILTDTQYF.

The CDR3 coding sequence is TGTGCCAGCAGCCAATATAGCGGGGCGGTTACGGACGAGCAGTACTTC. It encodes CASSQYSGAVTDEQYF. V usage is TRBV14 and J usage is TRBJ2-7; TRBD2 agrees at 8 bases. CDR1 and CDR2 (germline): SGHDN, FVKESK. The CDR3 sequence is 16 residues long. The trim removed 2 bases at V and 5 bases at J, leaving 11 bases unmatched.

This clonotype was detected many times. The chain recombines TRBV20-1 with TRBJ2-7, with TRBD2 matching over 10 bases. The CDR3 contains 13 residues. The V and J ends lost 2 bases and 5 bases, in that order; junction bases with no gene match: 3. Germline V gene data show CDR1 as DFQATT and CDR2 as SNEGSKA (reference sequence). The CDR3 coding sequence is TGCAGTGCTAGAACTAGCGGGACCAACGAGCAGTACTTC. This encodes CSARTSGTNEQYF.

This clonotype showed up just a few times. The V gene is TRBV10-2, the J gene TRBJ2-7; D call uncertain. In germline, CDR1 is WSHSY, CDR2 SAAADI. The germline V and J ends were trimmed by 7 bases and 6 bases, with 7 bases remaining between them. The CDR3 covers 10 residues. The CDR3 sequence is CASNHPEQYF. CDR3 nucleotide sequence: TGCGCCAGCAACCACCCCGAGCAGTACTTC.

This clonotype occurred many times. The chain couples TRBV12-3 or TRBV12-4 to TRBJ1-5; D may be TRBD1 (5 bases). Trimming cost V 1 base and J 0 bases, with 16 bases left between them. The length of the CDR3 is 18 residues. CDR3: CASSLGGQGLYSNQPQHF. The CDR3 region has the DNA TGTGCCAGCAGTTTAGGCGGGCAGGGCCTGTATAGCAATCAGCCCCAGCATTTT.

About this clonotype: A much larger clonotype is one base distant, so this may be a read error. The CDR3 DNA follows: TGTGCCAGCAGTCGAATCGGGCTAATAGAGGGAGATACGCAGTATTTT. Translated, it gives CASSRIGLIEGDTQYF. The chain links TRBV6-2 or TRBV6-3 to TRBJ2-3; a possible D gene is TRBD2 (5 bases). This CDR3 has 16 residues. CDR1 is MNHEY, CDR2 SVGEGT, per germline. The ends were cut back, 5 bases at V and 5 bases at J, with 20 bases in the middle.

This clonotype was detected ten times or more. The chain recombines TRBV2 with TRBJ2-1, with D possibly being TRBD2 (6 bases). This CDR3 comprises 15 residues. The V gene's germline CDR1 is SNHLY and CDR2 FYNNEI. Trimming removed 3 bases at V and 2 bases at J, with 11 bases between. DNA of the CDR3: TGTGCCAGCAGTGATTCGGGGGTTACCTACAATGAGCAGTTCTTC. It yields the protein CASSDSGVTYNEQFF.

In its sample, this clonotype was seen many times. V gene TRBV30 combines with J gene TRBJ1-2; 10 nucleotides line up with TRBD1. CDR1 is GTSNPN and CDR2 is SVGIG in the germline V gene (reference sequence). There are 12 residues in the CDR3. V was pared by 7 bases and J by 8 bases, with 7 bases of the junction left unmatched. The CDR3 DNA sequence: TGTGCCTCTGCCGGGACAGGGGTCGGCTACACCTTC. The encoded protein is CASAGTGVGYTF.

This clonotype appeared many times. This chain joins TRBV28 and TRBJ2-3; 12 bases are a match to TRBD2. V lost 8 bases, J lost 0 bases, and 9 bases stayed unmatched. The CDR3 runs 17 residues. Germline V gene lookup returns CDR1 MDHEN and CDR2 SYDVKM. DNA of the CDR3: TGTGCCAGCGGGACTAGCGGGCGCTCCGCTAGCACAGATACGCAGTATTTT. Translated, it gives CASGTSGRSASTDTQYF.